This TCR beta chain was captured by sequencing in a study of cytomegalovirus exposure and HLA in healthy donors. PCR amplification relied on 60 Vbeta primers (plus 13 Jbeta primers). Assay used: immunoSEQ multiplex PCR; TCRdb lists only in-frame clones, some missing. This specimen shows just over 150,000 clones; the ten leading clones hold roughly 1.3%. V shed 2 bases and J shed 4 bases, with 13 bases lying between them. CDR3 length: 15 amino acids. The germline gives CDR1 SGHNT, CDR2 YYREEE (reference sequence). The sequence came from a woman aged 60 to 75 in good health and CMV-seronegative. The sample taken for sequencing was PBMCs. This chain links TRBV5-4 with TRBJ2-1; weak D call: TRBD1 (6 bases). As DNA, the CDR3 is TGTGCCAGCAGCTTTCCCCAAGGGGGATACAATGAGCAGTTCTTC. Its translation is CASSFPQGGYNEQFF.